The 11 T cell receptor beta chains in this list originate from one sample, sequenced in a study of blood T cell repertoires in COVID-19. The table came from immunoSEQ multiplex PCR; TCRdb's copy has only in-frame clones and leaves some out. The sample includes about 50,000 clones, 65% to 90% of them seen just once. The sample consisted of peripheral blood. The receptors here all came from a human donor in a cohort sampled during active COVID-19.

The chain joins TRBV5-4 to TRBJ2-3; 12 bases match TRBD2. The CDR3 is made up of 16 amino acids. Losses at the gene ends were 3 bases for V and 4 bases for J; bases not matched to a gene: 6. The germline V gene encodes CDR1 SGHNT and CDR2 YYREEE (reference sequence). The CDR3 DNA sequence: TGTGCCAGCAGCTCGACTAGCGGGAGTGAGGCAGATACGCAGTATTTT. Its protein product is CASSSTSGSEADTQYF.

The chain carries TRBV19 and TRBJ2-5; 8 positions match TRBD1. J gave up 1 base and V 4 bases, and 2 bases lay outside the gene matches. The CDR3 is 14 residues long. Germline-derived CDR1 and CDR2 are LNHDA and SQIVND (reference sequence). CDR3 protein: CASSTQGVQETQYF. CDR3 nucleotides: TGTGCCAGTAGTACACAGGGGGTCCAAGAGACCCAGTACTTC.

DNA of the CDR3: TGCGCCAGCAGCCACGTTAGCGGGAGGGGGGTCTACAATGAGCAGTTCTTC. It specifies CASSHVSGRGVYNEQFF. The rearrangement joins TRBV4-1 to TRBJ2-1, with TRBD2 matching over 11 bases. This CDR3 has 17 residues. V dropped 3 bases and J dropped 3; count of bases not matched to a gene: 7. Germline CDR1 reads MGHRA; CDR2 reads YSYEKL.

This chain joins TRBV10-3 and TRBJ2-1; 8 positions match TRBD1. After removal of 4 bases from V and 5 bases from J, the junction contained 7 bases not matched to a gene. The CDR3 consists of 15 residues. Germline lookup yields CDR1 ENHRY and CDR2 SYGVKD. The CDR3 DNA is TGTGCCATCAGTGGGCAGACAGGGGTTAACAATGAGCAGTTCTTC. Its protein is CAISGQTGVNNEQFF.

The chain's CDR3 is CASSRRQVLLNTEAFF. CDR3 in DNA: TGTGCCAGCAGCCGACGGCAGGTCCTATTGAACACTGAAGCTTTCTTT. The chain employs TRBV3-1 (or the pseudogene TRBV3-2) and TRBJ1-1; D is ambiguous. The CDR3 contains 16 residues. Germline-derived CDR1 and CDR2 are LGHDT and YNNKEL (reference sequence). Trimming stripped 4 bases from V and 0 bases from J, with 15 bases between.

The genes are TRBV7-9 and TRBJ2-7; the D is unclear. The CDR3 is 13 amino acids. Trimming pared 6 bases from V and 0 bases from J, leaving 9 bases between. Germline V lookup: CDR1 SEHNR, CDR2 FQNEAQ (reference sequence). The CDR3 protein is CASSDSVSYEQYF. The DNA of the CDR3 is TGTGCCAGCAGTGATTCGGTCTCCTACGAGCAGTACTTC.

V gene TRBV18 combines with J gene TRBJ1-1; D gene unclear. The germline V and J ends were trimmed by 4 bases and 0 bases, with 9 bases remaining between them. CDR1 is KGHSH and CDR2 is LQKENI in the germline V gene. The CDR3 covers 14 residues. The CDR3 sequence: CASSQEKLNTEAFF. CDR3 sequence (DNA): TGTGCCAGCTCACAGGAGAAACTGAACACTGAAGCTTTCTTT.

This chain uses TRBV5-1 with TRBJ2-1; TRBD2 matches 7 bases. Germline values: CDR1 SGHRS, CDR2 YFSETQ. V shed 4 bases, J shed 8 bases, and the junction held 15 bases outside the gene matches. The CDR3 sequence is 16 residues long. As DNA, the CDR3 is TGCGCCAGCAGCCAGGTGGGGAGGGAGCTAGTCGATGAGCAGTTCTTC. Its protein is CASSQVGRELVDEQFF.

The CDR3 nucleotides read TGTGCCAGCAGCTTGAAATCTCGGAGTTCCGAGCAGTACTTC. It encodes CASSLKSRSSEQYF. The V and J genes are TRBV5-4 and TRBJ2-7, with unresolved D. CDR3 size: 14 residues. In germline, CDR1 is SGHNT, CDR2 YYREEE (reference sequence). Trimming pared 1 base from V and 6 bases from J, leaving 14 bases between.

The V gene is TRBV29-1, the J gene TRBJ2-5; TRBD2 aligns across 7 bases. V shed 4 bases and J 1 base; nucleotides not matched to a gene: 12. The CDR3 has 16 residues. Germline lookup yields CDR1 SQVTM and CDR2 ANQGSEA. The CDR3, as DNA: TGCAGCGTTGTCCTATCGGCTTCTAGCGGCCAAGAGACCCAGTACTTC. This gives the protein CSVVLSASSGQETQYF.

The gene calls are TRBV6-6 and TRBJ2-3; 8 positions match TRBD1. Losses at the gene ends were 10 bases for V and 2 bases for J; bases not matched to a gene: 14. The CDR3 totals 16 residues. CDR1 is MNHNY and CDR2 is SVGAGI in the germline V gene (reference sequence). CDR3 nucleotides: TGTGCCACCCAACAATTCCGGGACAGGACCACAGATACGCAGTATTTT. Amino acid sequence: CATQQFRDRTTDTQYF.